This T cell receptor (beta chain) was recovered during a study of blood T cell repertoires in COVID-19. At the level of the study: T cells, B-cell-depleted T cells, or PBMCs supplied cDNA or gDNA.

CDR3 size: 12 residues. Deletions cut 5 bases from V and 5 bases from J, with 9 bases between. Germline-derived CDR1 and CDR2 are KGHSH and LQKENI. Original handling: Amplifying reference gene primers gave estimates of nucleated cell counts. Measured with immunoSEQ multiplex PCR; TCRdb has only the in-frame clones, and not every one. The D gene and trimming were derived from the DNA, and the V and J assignments and clone size from that table. The top ten clones hold under 1.5% of a sample with 250,000 or so clones, about 91% of them seen once. The clonotype comes from a man older than 75 with acute or convalescent COVID-19. The chain combines TRBV18 with TRBJ1-2; D uncertain. Material: peripheral blood. The CDR3 coding sequence is TGTGCCAGCTCAACCAGGTTGTATGGCTACACCTTC. Translated, it gives CASSTRLYGYTF.